The clone carrying this TCR beta chain appeared a few times. Recovered participants had two consecutive negative NP/OP PCR tests, healthcare professional clearance, or symptom resolution. The entry originates in a study of blood T cell repertoires in COVID-19. Method: immunoSEQ multiplex PCR; TCRdb's copy keeps in-frame clones and lacks some. Among a few hundred thousand clones listed, around 83% were seen once. The ends lost 5 bases at V and 7 bases at J; junction bases unmatched: 4. This CDR3 is built from 12 residues. Germline V lookup: CDR1 SGHTA, CDR2 FQGNSA. The TCR originated in a woman aged 45-65 years who had recovered from COVID-19. Material: PBMCs or T cells enriched from blood (not recorded which). The chain links TRBV7-2 to TRBJ1-2; 7 bases match TRBD1. The CDR3 nucleotides are TGTGCCAGCAGCCCCGGGACAGCTGGCTACACCTTC. Its translation: CASSPGTAGYTF.